Below are 14 T cell receptor beta chains sequenced from a single sample in a study of tumour-infiltrating T cells in Burkitt lymphoma. The protocol was immunoSEQ multiplex PCR, while the TCRdb copy is restricted to in-frame clones and leaves out a portion. The data hold thousands of clones, with 62% observed a single time. The sample taken for sequencing was tumor tissue. The receptors stem from a human donor with diffuse large B-cell lymphoma.

The chain combines TRBV6-6 with TRBJ2-7; 7 nucleotides align to TRBD1. The germline gives CDR1 MNHNY, CDR2 SVGAGI (reference sequence). Trimming took 5 bases from V and 0 from J; bases not matched to a gene: 10. CDR3 length: 16 amino acids. CDR3 sequence: CASSPSTGSISYEQYF. The DNA for the CDR3 is TGTGCCAGCAGTCCCTCGACAGGGAGCATCTCCTACGAGCAGTACTTC.

V and J are TRBV5-4 and TRBJ1-2, with D tentatively TRBD1 (5 bases). The CDR3 sequence is 15 residues long. V lost 0 bases and J lost 1, with 10 bases in between. From germline, CDR1 is SGHNT and CDR2 YYREEE (reference sequence). CDR3 loop: CASSLGSGNNYGYTF. The CDR3 DNA sequence: TGTGCCAGCAGCTTGGGTTCAGGGAATAACTATGGCTACACCTTC.

V and J are TRBV5-4 and TRBJ1-3; 7 nucleotides line up with TRBD1. From germline, CDR1 is SGHNT and CDR2 YYREEE (reference sequence). This CDR3 comprises 16 residues. After removal of 1 base from V and 4 bases from J, the junction contained 8 bases not matched to a gene. CDR3 nucleotides: TGTGCCAGCAGCTTGAATAAGGGGGCGCAAGGAAACACCATATATTTT. Amino acids: CASSLNKGAQGNTIYF.

V gene TRBV10-1 combines with J gene TRBJ1-2; D is unresolved. Germline loops: CDR1 WNHNN, CDR2 SYGVQD (reference sequence). The CDR3 totals 14 residues. Trimming cost V 3 bases and J 6 bases, with 14 bases left between them. CDR3 sequence: CASSDRYDGDGYTF. The CDR3 DNA sequence: TGCGCCAGCAGTGACCGTTACGATGGGGATGGCTACACCTTC.

In its sample, this clone was seen a few times. This chain's CDR3 is CASSRDRINTEAFF. The CDR3 region has the DNA TGTGCCAGCAGCAGAGACAGGATAAACACTGAAGCTTTCTTT. The rearrangement joins TRBV5-5 to TRBJ1-1; D may be TRBD1 (6 bases). Between the trimmed V and J ends, which lost 4 bases and 2 bases, there was a span of 12 bases. Germline V CDR1 and CDR2: SGHKS, YYEKEE (reference sequence). The CDR3 contains 14 residues.

This clone was recorded once. J is TRBJ2-7 and V is TRBV4-2; D unclear. CDR3 size: 14 residues. Germline V gene lookup returns CDR1 LGHNA and CDR2 YNFKEQ. With 4 bases removed from V and 0 bases from J, the gap between germline ends came to 10 bases. The CDR3 coding sequence is TGTGCCAGCAGCCCTGCAGGAACCTCCTACGAGCAGTACTTC. This translates into CASSPAGTSYEQYF.

This chain links TRBV7-8 with TRBJ1-1; TRBD1 matches 10 bases. The CDR3 has 14 residues. The J segment lost 3 bases and the V segment lost 5 bases, leaving 3 bases of the junction unmatched. CDR1 SGHVS and CDR2 FQNEAQ come from the germline V gene. The CDR3 here is CASSHGTGDTEAFF. The CDR3 DNA reads TGTGCCAGCAGCCACGGGACAGGGGACACTGAAGCTTTCTTT.

Comments on this clone: The conserved closing phenylalanine or tryptophan is absent in this CDR3, likely reflecting a read error. The J gene is TRBJ2-3, the V gene TRBV7-9; D might be TRBD2 (5 bases). CDR1 and CDR2 (germline): SEHNR, FQNEAQ (reference sequence). The CDR3 covers 16 residues. Trimming left V 0 bases short and J 0 bases short, with 10 bases between. CDR3 in amino acids: CASSLAGSRSTDTQYL. The CDR3 bases are TGTGCCAGCAGCTTAGCAGGGAGTAGGAGCACAGATACGCAGTATCTT.

This chain joins TRBV2 and TRBJ1-4; D not certain. Trimming left V 7 bases short and J 6 bases short, with 12 bases between. The CDR3 covers 13 residues. Germline V gene lookup returns CDR1 SNHLY and CDR2 FYNNEI. CDR3 amino acids: CASTGQEDEKLFF. The DNA for the CDR3 is TGTGCCAGCACCGGGCAGGAGGATGAAAAACTGTTTTTT.

CDR3 DNA sequence: TGTGCCAGCAGCTTAGGGGTCCTCGTGGGCGGCTACACCTTC. It codes for CASSLGVLVGGYTF. The V call is TRBV7-2, the J call TRBJ1-2; D remains unclear. CDR3 length equals 14 residues. Trimming removed 1 base at V and 8 bases at J, with 14 bases between. Germline V gives CDR1 SGHTA, CDR2 FQGNSA.

Details on this clone: The sample carries other DNA sequences with the same CDR3. The V call is TRBV6-6, the J call TRBJ1-5; D is unclear. The CDR3 extends over 15 amino acids. Germline V gene lookup returns CDR1 MNHNY and CDR2 SVGAGI (reference sequence). Trimming pared 1 base from V and 0 bases from J, leaving 7 bases between. CDR3: CASSYLGYSNQPQHF. The CDR3 DNA reads TGTGCCAGCAGTTACTTAGGTTATAGCAATCAGCCCCAGCATTTT.

V gene TRBV6-1 combines with J gene TRBJ1-5; D call uncertain. V was cut by 6 bases and J by 7 bases, with 13 bases left in between. The CDR3 extends over 13 amino acids. Looked up from germline, CDR1 is MNHNS and CDR2 is SASEGT. CDR3 sequence: CASSASLAQPQHF. CDR3 DNA sequence: TGTGCCAGCAGCGCCAGTCTCGCCCAGCCCCAGCATTTT.

This clone was seen a few times. The CDR3 sequence: CASSLEGSQPQHF. The DNA of the CDR3 is TGTGCCAGCAGCTTGGAAGGGAGTCAGCCCCAGCATTTT. The rearrangement joins TRBV11-1 to TRBJ1-5, with unresolved D. This CDR3 has 13 residues. V gave up 3 bases and J gave up 6 bases, with 9 bases separating them. Germline V lookup: CDR1 SGHAT, CDR2 FQDESV (reference sequence).

This clone was counted only a few times. The chain employs TRBV18 and TRBJ1-1, with D maybe TRBD1 (5 bases). This CDR3 is built from 13 residues. V lost 5 bases, J lost 3 bases, and 10 bases lay in between. Germline values: CDR1 KGHSH, CDR2 LQKENI. The CDR3 DNA follows: TGTGCCAGCTCAGGGGCTGGGGACACTGAAGCTTTCTTT. Encoded protein: CASSGAGDTEAFF.